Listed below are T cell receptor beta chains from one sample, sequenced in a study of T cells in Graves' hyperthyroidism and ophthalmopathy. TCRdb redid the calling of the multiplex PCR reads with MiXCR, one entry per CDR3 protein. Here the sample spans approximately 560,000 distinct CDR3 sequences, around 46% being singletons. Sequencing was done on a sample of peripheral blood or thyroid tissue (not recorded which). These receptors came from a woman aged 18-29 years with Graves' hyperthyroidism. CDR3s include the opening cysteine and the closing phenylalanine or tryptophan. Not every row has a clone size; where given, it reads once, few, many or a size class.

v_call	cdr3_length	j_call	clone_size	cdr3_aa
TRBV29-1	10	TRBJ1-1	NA	CSALGFEAFF
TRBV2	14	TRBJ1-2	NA	CASSPRDRSAGYTF
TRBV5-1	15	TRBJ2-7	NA	CASSFERGVEYEQYF
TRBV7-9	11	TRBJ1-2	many	CASSADYGYTF
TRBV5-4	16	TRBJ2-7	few	CASSLFATPPSYEQYF
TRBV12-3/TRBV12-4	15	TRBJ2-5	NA	CASRRGLADLQTQYF
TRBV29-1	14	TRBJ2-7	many	CSVRLAGGVYEQYF
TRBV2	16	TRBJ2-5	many	CASSEPGGSAEETQYF
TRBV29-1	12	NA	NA	CSVEERESEQYF
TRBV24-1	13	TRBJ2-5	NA	CATSEAEQETQYF
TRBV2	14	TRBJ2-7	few	CASILDRGLGEQYF
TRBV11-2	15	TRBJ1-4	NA	CASSLESETNEKLFF
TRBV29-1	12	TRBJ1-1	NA	CSVTGRDTEAFF
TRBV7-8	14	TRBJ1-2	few	CASSSEGAVGGYTF
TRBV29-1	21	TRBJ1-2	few	CSASMLSSQTLDRSTNYGYTF
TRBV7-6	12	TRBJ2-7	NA	CASTRRSYEQYF
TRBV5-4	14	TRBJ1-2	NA	CASSLEQLGRGYTF
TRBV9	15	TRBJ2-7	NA	CASSSTPGLAVAVYF
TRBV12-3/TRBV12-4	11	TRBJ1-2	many	CASPRGNGYTF
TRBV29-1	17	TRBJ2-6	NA	CSVVDGWTLSGANVLTF
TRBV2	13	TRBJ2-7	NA	CASSPGKRYEQYF
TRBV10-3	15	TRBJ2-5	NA	CAICSAGRAEETQYF
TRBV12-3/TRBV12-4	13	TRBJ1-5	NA	CASGTQSNQPQHF
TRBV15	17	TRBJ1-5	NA	CATSRELGVNSNQPQHF
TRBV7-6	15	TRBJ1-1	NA	CASSLQLGGVTEAFF
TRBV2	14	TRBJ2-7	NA	CASSPPRPAYEQYF
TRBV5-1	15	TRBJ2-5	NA	CASSLVAGALETQYF
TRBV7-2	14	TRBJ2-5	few	CASTLPGSRETQYF
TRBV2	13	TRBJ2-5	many	CASSGTRGETQYF
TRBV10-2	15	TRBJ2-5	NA	CASSAGTGGTETQYF
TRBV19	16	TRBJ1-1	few	CASSITGVSTNTEAFF
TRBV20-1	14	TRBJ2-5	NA	CSAATSGDKETQYF
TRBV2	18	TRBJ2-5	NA	CASSDRQGANERQETQYF
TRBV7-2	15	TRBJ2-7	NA	CASSSLAGVAYEQYF
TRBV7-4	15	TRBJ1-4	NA	CASSLVGTGPPKLFF
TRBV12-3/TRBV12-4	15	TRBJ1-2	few	CASSLWTGDNYGYTF
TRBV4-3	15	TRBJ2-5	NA	CASSQDRLYQETQYF
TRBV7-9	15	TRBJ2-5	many	CASSSPREWRETQYF
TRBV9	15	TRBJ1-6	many	CASSADGDSNSPLHF
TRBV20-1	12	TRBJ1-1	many	CSARVTGTEAFF
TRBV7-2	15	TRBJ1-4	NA	CASSPAGLENEKLFF
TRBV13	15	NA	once	CASSPRTGDFETQYF